The source of this TCR beta chain is a study of T cells in Graves' hyperthyroidism and ophthalmopathy. Study-level findings and limits: Most thyroid clonotypes expanded above 0.001 were also detected in blood.

There are a few counts of this clonotype. Its antigen remains unidentified. Amplification of TCR beta CDR3 regions was performed using RNA transcripts as template. Using the HTBI primer set, a first-round RT-PCR was run on the TCR CDR3. TCRdb independently ran MiXCR on the multiplex PCR reads; one entry per CDR3 protein. This table has 100,000 to 130,000 distinct CDR3 sequences, about 17% appearing once. Trimming removed 7 bases from V and 4 bases from J, with 7 bases in between. CDR3 length: 11 residues. Germline values: CDR1 SQVTM, CDR2 ANQGSEA. The TCR sequence derives from a woman aged 50 to 60 with Graves' hyperthyroidism. Sequencing input: blood. This chain uses TRBV29-1 with TRBJ1-4, with D uncertain. CDR3 nucleotide sequence: TGCAGCGGGGCCGTTAATGAAAAACTGTTTTTT. As protein: CSGAVNEKLFF.